A single sample gave rise to the 24 T cell receptor beta chains below, sequenced in a study of blood T cells in healthy people across ages. Primed by a sample-barcoded 5' primer and a J-beta primer mix, a second PCR proceeded for 7 to 11 cycles. TCRdb fed the 5' RACE reads into MiXCR, producing one record per CDR3 protein. The sample yields 1.4 million to 1.5 million distinct CDR3 sequences, around 39% seen once. Sequenced: blood. These receptors all stem from a woman younger than 30 in good health.

The J gene is TRBJ1-2, the V gene TRBV29-1; 8 bases are a match to TRBD1. J lost 4 bases, V lost 6 bases, and 10 bases had no gene match. This CDR3 is 14 amino acids long. Germline CDR1 reads SQVTM; CDR2 reads ANQGSEA. The CDR3 spells CSVTSDRDSYGYTF. The CDR3 DNA is TGCAGCGTGACGTCGGACAGGGACAGCTATGGCTACACCTTC.

This clonotype came up a few times. V is TRBV27 and J is TRBJ1-5, with 7 bases matching TRBD1. Trimming at V came to 2 bases and at J to 7 bases, leaving 8 bases not matched to a gene. Germline loops: CDR1 MNHEY, CDR2 SMNVEV (reference sequence). The CDR3 covers 15 residues. The DNA of the CDR3 is TGTGCCAGCAGTTTAGGAACAGGGGTGGGGCAGCCCCAGCATTTT. Amino acid sequence: CASSLGTGVGQPQHF.

The CDR3 region is CSARETESQETQYF. DNA for the CDR3: TGCAGTGCTAGAGAGACAGAGAGTCAAGAGACCCAGTACTTC. The chain employs TRBV20-1 and TRBJ2-5, with D possibly TRBD1 on 5 matching bases. The germline V gene has CDR1 DFQATT and CDR2 SNEGSKA (reference sequence). V lost 0 bases and J 2 bases, leaving 10 bases between the germline ends. The CDR3 totals 14 residues.

In regard to this clonotype: A read error may account for a junction end that differs from germline. This chain connects TRBV12-3 or TRBV12-4 to TRBJ2-1; 13 nucleotides align to TRBD2. CDR3 size: 18 residues. The chain's CDR3 is CTSSLRLAGGPVGNEQFF. In nucleotides, the CDR3 is TGTACCAGCAGTCTGCGACTAGCGGGGGGCCCTGTGGGTAATGAGCAGTTCTTC.

J is TRBJ2-1 and V is TRBV29-1; D is ambiguous. Between the trimmed V and J ends, which lost 1 base and 4 bases, there was a span of 8 bases. This CDR3 is 13 amino acids long. Germline lookup yields CDR1 SQVTM and CDR2 ANQGSEA. DNA for the CDR3: TGCAGCGTTGAAGTGCGACTTTACAATGAGCAGTTCTTC. It specifies CSVEVRLYNEQFF.

A few counts support this clonotype. The rearrangement joins TRBV4-1 to TRBJ2-3; D not resolved. In germline, CDR1 is MGHRA, CDR2 YSYEKL. CDR3 size: 13 residues. V shed 1 base and J shed 5 bases, with 7 bases lying between them. The CDR3 sequence is CASSQVPGDTQYF. As DNA, the CDR3 is TGCGCCAGCAGCCAAGTTCCGGGAGATACGCAGTATTTT.

This clonotype was detected a few times. The V call is TRBV2, the J call TRBJ2-6, with TRBD1 matching over 10 bases. V dropped 6 bases and J dropped 1; count of bases not matched to a gene: 12. This CDR3 comprises 19 residues. CDR1 SNHLY and CDR2 FYNNEI come from the germline V gene. This CDR3 is CASSRPRTGGASGANVLTF. In DNA, the CDR3 is TGTGCCAGCAGCCGCCCTAGGACAGGGGGAGCTTCTGGGGCCAACGTCCTGACTTTC.

The genes are TRBV29-1 and TRBJ2-1; D is uncertain. CDR1 and CDR2 from the germline V gene are SQVTM and ANQGSEA. Trimming cost V 7 bases and J 6 bases, with 19 bases left between them. The CDR3 sequence is 14 residues long. The CDR3 DNA reads TGCAGCGCCTCCCTTGCCACCTGGGGCAATGAGCAGTTCTTC. This codes for CSASLATWGNEQFF.

This clonotype was counted once. The chain has TRBV5-1 and TRBJ2-3; a weak D match, TRBD1 (5 bases). Germline V CDR1 and CDR2: SGHRS, YFSETQ. Trimming shortened V by 0 bases and J by 4 bases, and 18 bases separated the two germline ends. The CDR3 extends over 17 amino acids. CDR3 bases: TGCGCCAGCAGCTTGGCCTCGGCAGGGCTGGTCGCAGATACGCAGTATTTT. It is translated as CASSLASAGLVADTQYF.

The chain links TRBV14 to TRBJ1-6; 8 bases fit TRBD1. The CDR3 length is 17 residues. The V segment lost 4 bases and the J segment 1 base; nucleotides outside the gene matches: 6. Germline V gene sequence: CDR1 SGHDN, CDR2 FVKESK. The CDR3 spells CASSRGQGDSYNSPLHF. CDR3 bases: TGTGCCAGCAGCCGTGGACAGGGAGATTCCTATAATTCACCCCTCCACTTT. Looking up the rest from reference TRBV14 and TRBJ1-6 gives the full variable domain: EAGVTQFPSHSVIEKGQTVTLRCDPISGHDNLYWYRRVMGKEIKFLLHFVKESKQDESGMPNNRFLAERTGGTYSTLKVQPAELEDSGVYFCASSRGQGDSYNSPLHFGNGTRLTVT.

Concerning this clonotype itself: This clone may be a read error of a much larger clone one base away. The genes are TRBV4-1 and TRBJ2-5; D remains ambiguous. The DNA end is a closer match to TRBJ2-7, so the J assignment may be wrong. This CDR3 region has 12 residues. Germline CDR1 is MGHRA and CDR2 is YSYEKL. The CDR3 loop reads CASRGGSPEQYF. As DNA, the CDR3 is TGCGCCAGCAGAGGTGGCTCGCCCGAGCAGTACTTC.

V usage is TRBV6-2 or TRBV6-3 and J usage is TRBJ2-3; possibly TRBD2 for D (5 bases). This CDR3 is built from 14 residues. V dropped 10 bases and J dropped 7 bases, with 21 bases sitting between them. Germline CDR1 and CDR2: MNHEY and SVGEGT. CDR3 in amino acids: CATAATGSTNTQYF. CDR3 nucleotides: TGTGCCACCGCAGCGACGGGATCCACGAATACGCAGTATTTT.

This clonotype was counted a single time. The V gene is TRBV11-2, the J gene TRBJ2-5; 13 positions agree with TRBD2. The CDR3 has 18 amino acids. The V gene end was trimmed by 5 bases and the J gene end by 11 bases; junction bases not matched to a gene: 20. Germline-derived CDR1 and CDR2 are SGHAT and FQNNGV. The CDR3: CASSLSLAGGPYWGEQYF. For the CDR3, the DNA is TGTGCCAGCAGCCTCTCACTAGCGGGAGGGCCGTACTGGGGTGAGCAGTACTTC. The whole variable domain, remainder taken from reference TRBV11-2 and TRBJ2-5, is EAGVAQSPRYKIIEKRQSVAFWCNPISGHATLYWYQQILGQGPKLLIQFQNNGVVDDSQLPKDRFSAERLKGVDSTLKIQPAKLEDSAVYLCASSLSLAGGPYWGEQYFGPGTRLLVL.

The gene calls are TRBV5-1 and TRBJ2-1; a weak D match, TRBD1 (5 bases). CDR3 length: 13 residues. Germline-derived CDR1 and CDR2 are SGHRS and YFSETQ. V shed 4 bases and J shed 6 bases, with 11 bases lying between them. The CDR3 sequence is CASSDRDSNEQFF. The CDR3 DNA reads TGCGCCAGCAGCGACAGAGACAGCAATGAGCAGTTCTTC.

The chain has TRBV24-1 and TRBJ2-7; tentatively, D is TRBD1 (5 bases). V gave up 4 bases and J gave up 10 bases, with 19 bases separating them. This CDR3 has 14 residues. Per germline, CDR1 KGHDR and CDR2 SFDVKD. CDR3 residues: CATSDRQPQEAQYF. CDR3 coding DNA: TGTGCCACCAGTGACCGACAGCCTCAAGAGGCCCAGTACTTC.

This clonotype was detected only a few times. The V and J genes are TRBV7-2 and TRBJ2-7; TRBD2 aligns across 7 bases. TRBJ2-5 explains the end of the DNA better; the J call may be wrong. The CDR3 runs to 16 residues. Germline loops: CDR1 SGHTA, CDR2 FQGNSA. The DNA of the CDR3 is TGTGCCAGCAGCTCCTGGACTAGAGCTCCAGCGGAGACCCAGTACTTC. Amino acids: CASSSWTRAPAETQYF.

In its sample, this clonotype was seen a few times. The rearrangement uses TRBV20-1 and TRBJ2-7; perhaps TRBD2 as D (7 bases). The J call may be mistaken, given a closer DNA end match to TRBJ2-5. Germline CDR1 reads DFQATT; CDR2 reads SNEGSKA (reference sequence). CDR3 size: 13 residues. CDR3 coding DNA: TGCAGTGCACCCCGGGGGGCCGTTGAGACCCAGTACTTC. Translation gives CSAPRGAVETQYF.

The J gene is TRBJ2-5, the V gene TRBV28; 8 bases map to TRBD2. The V segment lost 3 bases and the J segment 2 bases; nucleotides outside the gene matches: 8. The length of the CDR3 is 16 residues. Looked up from germline, CDR1 is MDHEN and CDR2 is SYDVKM. The CDR3 bases are TGTGCCAGCAGTTTCTCTCCCAGCGGGGGACAAGAGACCCAGTACTTC. Amino acids: CASSFSPSGGQETQYF.

The rearrangement joins TRBV18 to TRBJ2-3; a possible D gene is TRBD1 (6 bases). V was shortened by 0 bases and J by 4 bases, with 14 bases between the two germline ends. CDR1 and CDR2 (germline): KGHSH, LQKENI. The length of the CDR3 is 16 residues. The CDR3 sequence is CASSPPRTAAADTQYF. CDR3 coding DNA: TGTGCCAGCTCACCACCCAGGACAGCGGCTGCAGATACGCAGTATTTT.

V usage is TRBV18 and J usage is TRBJ2-4, with 7 bases aligning to TRBD1. The assigned J gene may be wrong: the sequence end matches TRBJ2-5 better. The V gene's germline CDR1 is KGHSH and CDR2 LQKENI. This CDR3 is built from 14 residues. This chain's CDR3 is CASSPDRASETQYF. CDR3 nucleotides: TGTGCCAGCTCACCCGACAGGGCGTCGGAGACCCAGTACTTC.

The chain links TRBV2 to TRBJ1-5; TRBD1 aligns across 7 bases. The CDR3 spans 17 residues. Germline lookup yields CDR1 SNHLY and CDR2 FYNNEI. J gave up 2 bases and V 8 bases, and 15 bases lay outside the gene matches. As DNA, the CDR3 is TGTGCCAGCCACTACTCAGGGGGGAAAGGGCGCAATCAGCCCCAGCATTTT. Translating gives CASHYSGGKGRNQPQHF.

The chain links TRBV4-1 to TRBJ2-5; D unclear. Trimming shortened V by 0 bases and J by 5 bases, and 4 bases separated the two germline ends. This CDR3 has 12 residues. In germline, CDR1 is MGHRA, CDR2 YSYEKL. The CDR3 sequence is CASSQDEETQYF. CDR3 DNA: TGCGCCAGCAGCCAAGACGAGGAGACCCAGTACTTC.

This rearrangement joins TRBV10-3 to TRBJ2-7; 7 nucleotides match TRBD1. Germline CDR1 reads ENHRY; CDR2 reads SYGVKD. This CDR3 region has 17 residues. The V and J ends lost 2 bases and 7 bases, in that order; junction bases with no gene match: 17. Here the CDR3 DNA reads TGTGCCATCAGTGAGCCCCAAAGACCGGGACAGTCGAATGAGCAGTACTTC. Protein: CAISEPQRPGQSNEQYF.

This chain uses TRBV29-1 with TRBJ1-2, with D maybe TRBD1 (6 bases). The CDR3 is made up of 15 amino acids. Germline CDR1 SQVTM, CDR2 ANQGSEA. V was trimmed by 1 base and J by 2 bases, leaving 14 bases between them. The CDR3 reads CSVEGGMDSNYGYTF. In DNA, the CDR3 is TGCAGCGTTGAAGGGGGGATGGACAGCAACTATGGCTACACCTTC. The full variable domain, with the rest looked up from reference TRBV29-1 and TRBJ1-2, is SAVISQKPSRDICQRGTSLTIQCQVDSQVTMMFWYRQQPGQSLTLIATANQGSEATYESGFVIDKFPISRPNLTFSTLTVSNMSPEDSSIYLCSVEGGMDSNYGYTFGSGTRLTVV.